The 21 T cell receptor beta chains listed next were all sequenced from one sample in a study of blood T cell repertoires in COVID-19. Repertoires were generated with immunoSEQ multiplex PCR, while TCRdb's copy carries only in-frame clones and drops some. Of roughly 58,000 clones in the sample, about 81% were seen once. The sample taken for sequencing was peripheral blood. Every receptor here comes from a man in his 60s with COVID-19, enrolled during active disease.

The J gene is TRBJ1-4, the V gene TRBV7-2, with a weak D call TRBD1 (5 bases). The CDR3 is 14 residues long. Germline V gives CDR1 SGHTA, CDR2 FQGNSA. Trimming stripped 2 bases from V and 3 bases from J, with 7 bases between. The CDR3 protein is CASSLRGANEKLFF. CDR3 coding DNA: TGTGCCAGCAGCTTACGGGGGGCTAATGAAAAACTGTTTTTT.

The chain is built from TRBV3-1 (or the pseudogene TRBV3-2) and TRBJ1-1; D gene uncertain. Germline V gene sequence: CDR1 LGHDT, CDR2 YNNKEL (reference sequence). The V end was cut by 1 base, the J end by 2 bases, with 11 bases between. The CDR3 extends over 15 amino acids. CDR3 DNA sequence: TGTGCCAGCAGCCAAGGGGCGATGAGAAACACTGAAGCTTTCTTT. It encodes CASSQGAMRNTEAFF.

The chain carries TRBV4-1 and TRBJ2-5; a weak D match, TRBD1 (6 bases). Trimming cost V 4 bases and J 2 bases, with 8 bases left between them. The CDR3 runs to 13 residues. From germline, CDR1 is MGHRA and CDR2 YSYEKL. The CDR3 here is CASSLGQQETQYF. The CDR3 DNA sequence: TGCGCCAGCAGCCTTGGACAGCAAGAGACCCAGTACTTC.

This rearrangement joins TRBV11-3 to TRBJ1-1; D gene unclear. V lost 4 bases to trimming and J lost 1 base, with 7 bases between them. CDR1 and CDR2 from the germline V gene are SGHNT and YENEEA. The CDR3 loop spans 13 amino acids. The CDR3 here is CASSSSQNTEAFF. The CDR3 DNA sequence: TGTGCCAGCAGCTCATCCCAGAACACTGAAGCTTTCTTT.

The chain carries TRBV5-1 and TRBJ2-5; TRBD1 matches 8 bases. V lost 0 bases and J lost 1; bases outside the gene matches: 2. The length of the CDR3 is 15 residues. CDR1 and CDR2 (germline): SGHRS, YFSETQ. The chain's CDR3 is CASSLDGTGQETQYF. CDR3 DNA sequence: TGCGCCAGCAGCTTGGATGGGACAGGCCAAGAGACCCAGTACTTC.

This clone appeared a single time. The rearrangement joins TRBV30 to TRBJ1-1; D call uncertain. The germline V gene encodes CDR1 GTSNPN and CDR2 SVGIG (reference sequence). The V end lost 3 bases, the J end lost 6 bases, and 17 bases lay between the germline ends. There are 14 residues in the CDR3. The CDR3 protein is CAWRALPREAEAFF. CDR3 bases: TGTGCCTGGAGGGCACTCCCTCGGGAGGCTGAAGCTTTCTTT. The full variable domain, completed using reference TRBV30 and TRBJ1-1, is SQTIHQWPATLVQPVGSPLSLECTVEGTSNPNLYWYRQAAGRGLQLLFYSVGIGQISSEVPQNLSASRPQDRQFILSSKKLLLSDSGFYLCAWRALPREAEAFFGQGTRLTVV.

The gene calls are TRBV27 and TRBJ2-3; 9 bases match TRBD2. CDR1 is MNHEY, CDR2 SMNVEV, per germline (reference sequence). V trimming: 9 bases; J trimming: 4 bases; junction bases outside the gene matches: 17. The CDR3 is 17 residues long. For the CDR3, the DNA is TGTGCCAGAAACTGGGCGGGAGGGCCTGGTCCCGCAGATACGCAGTATTTT. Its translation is CARNWAGGPGPADTQYF.

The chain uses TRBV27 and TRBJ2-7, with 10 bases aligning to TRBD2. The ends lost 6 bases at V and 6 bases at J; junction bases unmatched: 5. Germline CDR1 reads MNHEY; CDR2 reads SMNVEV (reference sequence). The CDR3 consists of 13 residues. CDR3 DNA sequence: TGTGCCAGCAGCAGCGGGAGGGCCATCGAGCAGTACTTC. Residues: CASSSGRAIEQYF.

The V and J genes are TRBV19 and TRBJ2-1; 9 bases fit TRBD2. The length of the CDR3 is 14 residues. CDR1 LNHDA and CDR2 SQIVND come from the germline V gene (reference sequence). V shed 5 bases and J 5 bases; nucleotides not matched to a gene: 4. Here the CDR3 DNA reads TGTGCCAGTAGTCGCGGGGGGGATCACAATGAGCAGTTCTTC. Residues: CASSRGGDHNEQFF.

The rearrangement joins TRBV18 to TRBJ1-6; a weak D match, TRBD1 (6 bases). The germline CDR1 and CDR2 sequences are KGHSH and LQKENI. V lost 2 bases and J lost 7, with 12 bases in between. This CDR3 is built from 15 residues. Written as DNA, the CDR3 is TGTGCCAGCTCACCAGTTGGACAGCTAAATTCACCCCTCCACTTT. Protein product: CASSPVGQLNSPLHF.

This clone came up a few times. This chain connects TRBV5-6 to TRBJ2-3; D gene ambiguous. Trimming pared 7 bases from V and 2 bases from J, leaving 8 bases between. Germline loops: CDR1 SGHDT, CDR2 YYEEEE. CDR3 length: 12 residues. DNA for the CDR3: TGTGCCAGCCGCCAACACACAGATACGCAGTATTTT. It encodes CASRQHTDTQYF.

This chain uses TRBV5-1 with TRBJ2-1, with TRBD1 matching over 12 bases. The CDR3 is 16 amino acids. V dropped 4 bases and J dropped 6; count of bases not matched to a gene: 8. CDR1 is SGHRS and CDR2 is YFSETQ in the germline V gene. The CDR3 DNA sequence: TGCGCCAGCAGCATGGGGACAGGGGGCCGGAGCAATGAGCAGTTCTTC. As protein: CASSMGTGGRSNEQFF.

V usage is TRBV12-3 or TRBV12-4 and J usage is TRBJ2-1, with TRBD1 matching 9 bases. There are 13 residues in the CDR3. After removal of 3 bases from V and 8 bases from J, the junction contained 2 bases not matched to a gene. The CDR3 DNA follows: TGTGCCAGCAGTTTGGACAGGGGCGATGAGCAGTTCTTC. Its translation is CASSLDRGDEQFF.

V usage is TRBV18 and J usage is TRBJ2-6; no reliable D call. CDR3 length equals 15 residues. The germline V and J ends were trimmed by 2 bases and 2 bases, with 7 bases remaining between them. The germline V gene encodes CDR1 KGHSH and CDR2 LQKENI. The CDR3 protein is CASSPTSAGANVLTF. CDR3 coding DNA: TGTGCCAGCTCACCAACCAGCGCTGGGGCCAACGTCCTGACTTTC.

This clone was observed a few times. CDR3 coding DNA: TGTGCCAGCAGTGGGGGACAGGGGAAAAATTCACCCCTCCACTTT. Its translation is CASSGGQGKNSPLHF. The rearrangement links TRBV25-1 to TRBJ1-6; 10 bases align to TRBD1. V dropped 4 bases and J dropped 7; count of bases not matched to a gene: 4. CDR1 MGHDK and CDR2 SYGVNS come from the germline V gene. This CDR3 has 15 residues.

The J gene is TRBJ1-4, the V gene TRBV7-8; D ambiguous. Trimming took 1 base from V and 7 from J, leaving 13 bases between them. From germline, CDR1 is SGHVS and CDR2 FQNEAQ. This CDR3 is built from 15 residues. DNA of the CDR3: TGTGCCAGCAGCTTAGTCCAGGAAGGATCTGAAAAACTGTTTTTT. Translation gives CASSLVQEGSEKLFF.

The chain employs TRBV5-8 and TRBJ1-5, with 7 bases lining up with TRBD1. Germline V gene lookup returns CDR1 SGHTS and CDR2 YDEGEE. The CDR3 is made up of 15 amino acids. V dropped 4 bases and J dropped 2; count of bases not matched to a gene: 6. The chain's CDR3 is CASSPNRGGNQPQHF. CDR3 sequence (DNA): TGTGCCAGCAGCCCGAACAGGGGTGGCAATCAGCCCCAGCATTTT.

The CDR3 loop reads CATQGSGDAAEAFF. DNA for the CDR3: TGTGCCACCCAGGGTTCGGGGGATGCAGCTGAAGCTTTCTTT. The chain has TRBV24-1 and TRBJ1-1; maybe TRBD1 (5 bases). The CDR3 extends over 14 amino acids. The germline V gene encodes CDR1 KGHDR and CDR2 SFDVKD. The ends were cut back, 9 bases at V and 6 bases at J, with 19 bases in the middle.

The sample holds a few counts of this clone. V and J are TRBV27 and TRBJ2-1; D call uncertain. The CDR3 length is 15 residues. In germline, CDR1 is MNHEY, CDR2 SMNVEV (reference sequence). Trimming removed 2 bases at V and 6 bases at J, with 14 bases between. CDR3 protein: CASSLVQIVGNEQFF. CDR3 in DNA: TGTGCCAGCAGTTTAGTACAGATAGTAGGCAATGAGCAGTTCTTC.

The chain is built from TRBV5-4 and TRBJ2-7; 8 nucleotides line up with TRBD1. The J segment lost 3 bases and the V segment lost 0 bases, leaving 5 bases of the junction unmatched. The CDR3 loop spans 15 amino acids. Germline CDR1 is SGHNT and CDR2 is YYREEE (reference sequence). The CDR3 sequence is CASSLDRGQGYEQYF. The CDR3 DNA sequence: TGTGCCAGCAGCTTGGACCGAGGACAGGGCTACGAGCAGTACTTC. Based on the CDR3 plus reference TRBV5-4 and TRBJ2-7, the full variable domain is ETGVTQSPTHLIKTRGQQVTLRCSSQSGHNTVSWYQQALGQGPQFIFQYYREEENGRGNFPPRFSGLQFPNYSSELNVNALELDDSALYLCASSLDRGQGYEQYFGPGTRLTVT.

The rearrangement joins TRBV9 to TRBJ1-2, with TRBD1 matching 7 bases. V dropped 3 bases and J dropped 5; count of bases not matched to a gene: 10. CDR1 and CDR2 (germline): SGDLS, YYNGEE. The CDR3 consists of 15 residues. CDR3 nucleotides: TGTGCCAGCAGCGCAGAGGGACAGACTCTATATGGCTACACCTTC. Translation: CASSAEGQTLYGYTF.